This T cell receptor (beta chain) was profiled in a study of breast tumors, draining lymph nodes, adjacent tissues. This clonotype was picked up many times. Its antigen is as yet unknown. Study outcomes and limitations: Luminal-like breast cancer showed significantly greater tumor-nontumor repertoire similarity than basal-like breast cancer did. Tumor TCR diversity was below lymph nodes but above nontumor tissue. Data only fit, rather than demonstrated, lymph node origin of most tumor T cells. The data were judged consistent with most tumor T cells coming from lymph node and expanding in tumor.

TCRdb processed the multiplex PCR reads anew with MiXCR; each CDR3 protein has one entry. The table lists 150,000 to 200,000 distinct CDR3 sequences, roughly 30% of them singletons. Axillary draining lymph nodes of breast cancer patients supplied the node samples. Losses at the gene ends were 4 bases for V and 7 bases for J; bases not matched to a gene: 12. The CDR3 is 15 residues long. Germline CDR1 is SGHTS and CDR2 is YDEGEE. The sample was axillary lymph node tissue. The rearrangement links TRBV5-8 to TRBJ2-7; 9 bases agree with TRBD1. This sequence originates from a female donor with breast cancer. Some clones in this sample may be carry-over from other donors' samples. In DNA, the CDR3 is TGTGCCAGCAGCCGCCGAGGGGGGACAGGGTGGGAGCAGTACTTC. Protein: CASSRRGGTGWEQYF. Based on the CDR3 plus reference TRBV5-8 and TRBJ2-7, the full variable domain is EAGVTQSPTHLIKTRGQQATLRCSPISGHTSVYWYQQALGLGLQFLLWYDEGEERNRGNFPPRFSGRQFPNYSSELNVNALELEDSALYLCASSRRGGTGWEQYFGPGTRLTVT.